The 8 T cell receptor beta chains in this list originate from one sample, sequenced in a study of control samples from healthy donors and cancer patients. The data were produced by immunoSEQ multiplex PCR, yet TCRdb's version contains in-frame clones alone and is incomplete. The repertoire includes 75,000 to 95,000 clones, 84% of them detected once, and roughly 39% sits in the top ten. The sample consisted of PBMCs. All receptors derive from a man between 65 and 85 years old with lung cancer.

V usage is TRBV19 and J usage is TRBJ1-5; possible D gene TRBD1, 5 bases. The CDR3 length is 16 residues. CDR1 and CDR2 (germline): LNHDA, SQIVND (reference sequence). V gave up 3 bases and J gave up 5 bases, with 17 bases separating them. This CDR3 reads CASSITPRVGYQPQHF. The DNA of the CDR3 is TGTGCCAGTAGTATTACGCCCAGGGTGGGGTATCAGCCCCAGCATTTT.

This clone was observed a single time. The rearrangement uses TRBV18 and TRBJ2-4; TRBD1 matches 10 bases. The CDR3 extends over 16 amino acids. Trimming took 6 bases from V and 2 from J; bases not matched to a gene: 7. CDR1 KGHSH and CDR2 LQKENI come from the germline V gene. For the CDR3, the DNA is TGTGCCAGCTCCCGTATGGGACAGGGGTCCAAAAACATTCAGTACTTC. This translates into CASSRMGQGSKNIQYF.

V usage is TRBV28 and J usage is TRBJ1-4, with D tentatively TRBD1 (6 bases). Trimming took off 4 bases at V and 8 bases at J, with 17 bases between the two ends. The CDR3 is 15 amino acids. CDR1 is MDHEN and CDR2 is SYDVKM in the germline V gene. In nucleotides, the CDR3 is TGTGCCAGCAGTTCTCCCGGACAGTATGTGGAAAAACTGTTTTTT. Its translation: CASSSPGQYVEKLFF. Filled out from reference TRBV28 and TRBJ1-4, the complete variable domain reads DVKVTQSSRYLVKRTGEKVFLECVQDMDHENMFWYRQDPGLGLRLIYFSYDVKMKEKGDIPEGYSVSREKKERFSLILESASTNQTSMYLCASSSPGQYVEKLFFGSGTQLSVL.

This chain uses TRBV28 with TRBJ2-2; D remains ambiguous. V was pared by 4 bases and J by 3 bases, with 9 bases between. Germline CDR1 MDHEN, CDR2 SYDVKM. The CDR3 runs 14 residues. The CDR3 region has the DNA TGTGCCAGCAGTTACCTGTCGCACACCGGGGAGCTGTTTTTT. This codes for CASSYLSHTGELFF.

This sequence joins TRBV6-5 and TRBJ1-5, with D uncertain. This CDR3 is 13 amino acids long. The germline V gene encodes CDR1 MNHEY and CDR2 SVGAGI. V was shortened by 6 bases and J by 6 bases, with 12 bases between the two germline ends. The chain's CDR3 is CASRRAVGQPQHF. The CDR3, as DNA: TGTGCCAGCAGACGGGCGGTGGGTCAGCCCCAGCATTTT.

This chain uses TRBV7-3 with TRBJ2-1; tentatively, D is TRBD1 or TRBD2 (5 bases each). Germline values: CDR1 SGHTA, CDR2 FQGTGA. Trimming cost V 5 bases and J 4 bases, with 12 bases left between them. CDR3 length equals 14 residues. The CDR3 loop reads CASSPGTGYNEQFF. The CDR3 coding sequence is TGTGCCAGCAGCCCGGGAACAGGATACAATGAGCAGTTCTTC.

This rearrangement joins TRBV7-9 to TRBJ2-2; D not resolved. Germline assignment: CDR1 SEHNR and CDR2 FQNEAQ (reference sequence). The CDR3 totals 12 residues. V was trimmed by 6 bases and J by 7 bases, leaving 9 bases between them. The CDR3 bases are TGTGCCAGCAGGACCGCAAACGGGGAGCTGTTTTTT. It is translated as CASRTANGELFF.

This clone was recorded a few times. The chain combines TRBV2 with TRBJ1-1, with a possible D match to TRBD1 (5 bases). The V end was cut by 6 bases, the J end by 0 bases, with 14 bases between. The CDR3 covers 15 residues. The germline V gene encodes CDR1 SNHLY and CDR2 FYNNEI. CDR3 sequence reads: CASRVIQGVNTEAFF. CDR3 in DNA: TGTGCCAGCAGAGTCATCCAGGGTGTGAACACTGAAGCTTTCTTT.